This TCR beta chain was found in a study of response to subunit inactivated influenza vaccine (dated by TCRdb to 2016 to 2019). Context from the whole study: The study used deep quantitative T cell receptor repertoire profiling to track responses to a trivalent subunit inactivated influenza vaccine.

Overall results and qualifications from the work: The authors proposed that each seasonal influenza vaccination may bring in only a limited number of new T cells.

The CDR3, from cysteine to phenylalanine, totals 14 residues. Only CDR3 DNA remains: 42 bases, in frame from the first base. V loses 7 bases of germline sequence and J loses 1 base, and the interval between the two ends is 13 bases. This clonotype showed up just a few times. The antigen it binds to is not known. No much larger clonotype is one base removed from it; base qualities were not supplied. Libraries were prepared through RT-PCR. The instrument was an Illumina HiSeq 2500. TCRdb trimmed public reads at Q25 via fastp, called clones via MiXCR and kept in-frame beta chains. Entries that share a CDR3 protein sequence are merged under the most common genes and DNA. Here the sample has more than 700,000 distinct CDR3 sequences; less than 25% occur a single time. The ten largest clones represent 9.5% to 13% of the sample.

The receptor comes from a man aged 50 to 59 who received an inactivated influenza vaccine. Donor details come from another sample of the same person, matched by shared clones. Here the chain combines TRBV12-3 or TRBV12-4 and TRBJ1-1; no D gene call is confident. The source material was PBMCs from blood, sampled 5 days after vaccination. The CDR3 region: CASTPFGPNTEAFF. The DNA sequence follows: TGTGCCAGCACCCCTTTCGGGCCGAACACTGAAGCTTTCTTT.